Below are 12 T cell receptor beta chains sequenced from a single sample in a study of shared clonotypes between healthy human individuals. TCRdb keeps only in-frame clones here, not all; method: immunoSEQ multiplex PCR. This repertoire shows about 480,000 clones, nearly 80% found once; its top ten account for roughly an eighth. Sequencing was carried out using PBMCs. The receptors originated from a woman aged 40 to 50 in good health. Some clones in this sample may be carry-over from other donors' samples.

The rearrangement joins TRBV6-6 to TRBJ1-3; 7 nucleotides agree with TRBD1. The CDR3 length is 14 residues. V lost 5 bases, J lost 2 bases, and 3 bases stayed unmatched. CDR1 and CDR2 (germline): MNHNY, SVGAGI (reference sequence). The CDR3 region is CASSPGQAGNTIYF. CDR3 nucleotides: TGTGCCAGCAGTCCTGGACAGGCTGGAAACACCATATATTTT.

This chain links TRBV30 with TRBJ1-5; D unclear. The germline CDR1 and CDR2 sequences are GTSNPN and SVGIG (reference sequence). The germline V and J ends were trimmed by 2 bases and 6 bases, with 11 bases remaining between them. The CDR3 spans 13 residues. Written as DNA, the CDR3 is TGTGCCTGGAGTCTGAGGGCCGCTCAGCCCCAGCATTTT. This codes for CAWSLRAAQPQHF.

The genes are TRBV7-3 and TRBJ2-3; D is unclear. Between the trimmed V and J ends, which lost 5 bases and 2 bases, there was a span of 11 bases. From germline, CDR1 is SGHTA and CDR2 FQGTGA. This CDR3 has 14 residues. DNA of the CDR3: TGTGCCAGCAGCCCGGGTGGTAACACAGATACGCAGTATTTT. Its protein is CASSPGGNTDTQYF.

This chain connects TRBV7-2 to TRBJ2-1, with TRBD2 matching 10 bases. With V trimmed by 2 bases and J by 8 bases, 15 bases remained unmatched. In germline, CDR1 is SGHTA, CDR2 FQGNSA. The CDR3 has 18 residues. The CDR3 nucleotides are TGTGCCAGCAGCTTAAGGAGGGGTACTAGCGGGATACCGCATGAGCAGTTCTTC. The encoded protein is CASSLRRGTSGIPHEQFF.

This clone was picked up a small number of times. The J gene is TRBJ1-6, the V gene TRBV5-1, with D maybe TRBD1 (5 bases). The germline V gene encodes CDR1 SGHRS and CDR2 YFSETQ. Trimming shortened V by 3 bases and J by 5 bases, and 9 bases separated the two germline ends. The CDR3 totals 14 residues. The CDR3, as DNA: TGCGCCAGCAGCTGGGGGGAGCATAATTCACCCCTCCACTTT. It specifies CASSWGEHNSPLHF.

CDR3: CASSLTHVGNQPQHF. The DNA for the CDR3 is TGTGCCAGCAGCCTTACCCACGTCGGCAATCAGCCCCAGCATTTT. This sequence joins TRBV6-1 and TRBJ1-5; no firm D call. Per the germline V gene, CDR1 is MNHNS and CDR2 is SASEGT. The CDR3 contains 15 residues. V was shortened by 6 bases and J by 2 bases, with 14 bases between the two germline ends.

The chain recombines TRBV7-2 with TRBJ2-5; 12 bases are a match to TRBD2. V shed 5 bases, J shed 2 bases, and the junction held 12 bases outside the gene matches. The CDR3 contains 18 residues. The germline gives CDR1 SGHTA, CDR2 FQGNSA. The CDR3 DNA reads as TGTGCCAGCAGCCCTACTCCCGGGACTAGCGGGCTTCAAGAGACCCAGTACTTC. Amino acids: CASSPTPGTSGLQETQYF.

The rearrangement links TRBV27 to TRBJ2-2; TRBD1 agrees at 9 bases. This CDR3 comprises 14 residues. Germline V gene sequence: CDR1 MNHEY, CDR2 SMNVEV (reference sequence). V gave up 6 bases and J gave up 5 bases; unmatched junction bases: 4. CDR3 protein: CASRQGASTGELFF. In nucleotides, the CDR3 is TGTGCCAGCAGACAGGGGGCGAGTACCGGGGAGCTGTTTTTT.

J is TRBJ2-3 and V is TRBV10-3, with 8 bases matching TRBD2. CDR3 length: 14 amino acids. The germline CDR1 and CDR2 sequences are ENHRY and SYGVKD. Germline trimming cut 10 bases from V and 2 bases from J; bases unmatched to any gene: 8. The CDR3 protein is CATAGTSHTDTQYF. CDR3 bases: TGTGCCACCGCCGGGACTAGTCACACAGATACGCAGTATTTT.

Comment on this clone: A much larger clone differs by one base, so this may be a read error. The V call is TRBV2, the J call TRBJ2-7; TRBD2 aligns across 12 bases. This CDR3 comprises 15 residues. Losses at the gene ends were 3 bases for V and 2 bases for J; bases not matched to a gene: 2. Germline V gives CDR1 SNHLY, CDR2 FYNNEI. The CDR3 region is CASSDWTSGTYEQYF. The CDR3 bases are TGTGCCAGCAGTGATTGGACTAGCGGGACCTACGAGCAGTACTTC.

The chain uses TRBV7-9 and TRBJ1-2; D ambiguous. Trimming took off 10 bases at V and 4 bases at J, with 22 bases between the two ends. The CDR3 is made up of 15 amino acids. The V gene's germline CDR1 is SEHNR and CDR2 FQNEAQ (reference sequence). The CDR3 DNA follows: TGTGCCATTCGCGACACCACCTACGTCGGCTATGGCTACACCTTC. Protein: CAIRDTTYVGYGYTF.

The CDR3 DNA is TGTGCCAGCCAGCGGAAGGGTGGTAATTCACCCCTCCACTTT. It translates to CASQRKGGNSPLHF. J is TRBJ1-6 and V is TRBV6-5; D is ambiguous. Germline CDR1 reads MNHEY; CDR2 reads SVGAGI. CDR3 length: 14 residues. The V and J ends lost 8 bases and 6 bases respectively, with 14 bases between them.